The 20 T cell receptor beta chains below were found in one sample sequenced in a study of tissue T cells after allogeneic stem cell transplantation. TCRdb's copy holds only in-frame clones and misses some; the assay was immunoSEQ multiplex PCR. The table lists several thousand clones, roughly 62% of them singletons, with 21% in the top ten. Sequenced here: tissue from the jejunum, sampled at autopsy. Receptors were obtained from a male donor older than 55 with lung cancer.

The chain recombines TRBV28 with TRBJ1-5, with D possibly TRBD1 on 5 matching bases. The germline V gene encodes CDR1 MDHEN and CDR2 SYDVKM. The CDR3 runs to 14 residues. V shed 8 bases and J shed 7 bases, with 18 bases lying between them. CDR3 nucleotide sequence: TGTGCCAGCTTCAAAGCGGGGGTCCGGCAGCCCCAGCATTTT. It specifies CASFKAGVRQPQHF.

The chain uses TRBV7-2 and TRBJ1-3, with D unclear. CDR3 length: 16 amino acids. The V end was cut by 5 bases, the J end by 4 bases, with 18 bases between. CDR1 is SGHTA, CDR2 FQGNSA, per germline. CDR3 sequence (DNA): TGTGCCAGCAGCCCCCAGATTAGCCTCGGAGGAAACACCATATATTTT. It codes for CASSPQISLGGNTIYF.

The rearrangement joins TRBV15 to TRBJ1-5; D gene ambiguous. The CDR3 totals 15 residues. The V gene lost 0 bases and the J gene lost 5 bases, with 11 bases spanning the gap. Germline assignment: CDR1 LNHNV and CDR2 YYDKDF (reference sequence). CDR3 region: CATSRDRQIYQPQHF. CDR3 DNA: TGTGCCACCAGCAGAGATCGTCAGATTTATCAGCCCCAGCATTTT.

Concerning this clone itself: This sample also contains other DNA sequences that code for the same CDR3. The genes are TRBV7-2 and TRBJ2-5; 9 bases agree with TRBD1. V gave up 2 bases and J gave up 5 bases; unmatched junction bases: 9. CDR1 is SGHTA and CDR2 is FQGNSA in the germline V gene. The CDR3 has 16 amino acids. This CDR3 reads CASSLPTGQGRETQYF. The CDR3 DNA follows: TGTGCCAGCAGCTTACCAACGGGACAGGGCAGGGAGACCCAGTACTTC. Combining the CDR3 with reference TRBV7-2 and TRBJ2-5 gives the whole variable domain GAGVSQSPSNKVTEKGKDVELRCDPISGHTALYWYRQSLGQGLEFLIYFQGNSAPDKSGLPSDRFSAERTGGSVSTLTIQRTQQEDSAVYLCASSLPTGQGRETQYFGPGTRLLVL.

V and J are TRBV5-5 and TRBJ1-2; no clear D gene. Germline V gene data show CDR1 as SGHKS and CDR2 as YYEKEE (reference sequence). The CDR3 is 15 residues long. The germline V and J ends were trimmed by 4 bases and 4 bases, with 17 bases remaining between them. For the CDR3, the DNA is TGTGCCAGCAGCGTGGACCTTACCCGGGCCTATGGCTACACCTTC. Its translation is CASSVDLTRAYGYTF.

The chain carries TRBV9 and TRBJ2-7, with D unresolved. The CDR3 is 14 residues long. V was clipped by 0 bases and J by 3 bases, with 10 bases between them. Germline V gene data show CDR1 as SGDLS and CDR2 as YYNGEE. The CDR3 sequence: CASSVAESHYEQYF. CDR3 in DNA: TGTGCCAGCAGCGTAGCAGAGTCACACTACGAGCAGTACTTC.

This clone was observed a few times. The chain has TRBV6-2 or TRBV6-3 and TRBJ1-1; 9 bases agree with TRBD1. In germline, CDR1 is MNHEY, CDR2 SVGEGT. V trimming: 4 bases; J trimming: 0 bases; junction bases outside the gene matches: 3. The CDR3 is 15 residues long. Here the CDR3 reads CASSFGQGMNTEAFF. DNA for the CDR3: TGTGCCAGCAGTTTCGGACAGGGGATGAACACTGAAGCTTTCTTT.

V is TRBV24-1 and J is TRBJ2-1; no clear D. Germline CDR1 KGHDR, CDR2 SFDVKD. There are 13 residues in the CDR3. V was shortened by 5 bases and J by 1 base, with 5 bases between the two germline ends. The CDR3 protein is CATSAGSYNEQFF. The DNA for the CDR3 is TGTGCCACCAGTGCCGGGTCCTACAATGAGCAGTTCTTC.

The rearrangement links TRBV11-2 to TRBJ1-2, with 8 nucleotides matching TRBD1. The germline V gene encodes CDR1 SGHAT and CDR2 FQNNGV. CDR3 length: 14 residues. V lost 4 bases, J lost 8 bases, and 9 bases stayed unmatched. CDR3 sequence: CASSSSDRALGYTF. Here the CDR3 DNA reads TGTGCCAGCAGCTCGTCGGACAGGGCTTTGGGCTACACCTTC.

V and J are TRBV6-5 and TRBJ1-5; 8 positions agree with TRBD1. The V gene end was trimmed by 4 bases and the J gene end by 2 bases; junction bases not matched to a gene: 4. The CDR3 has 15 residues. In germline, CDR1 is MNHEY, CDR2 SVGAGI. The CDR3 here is CASSSQTGGNQPQHF. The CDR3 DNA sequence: TGTGCCAGCAGTTCCCAGACAGGGGGCAATCAGCCCCAGCATTTT.

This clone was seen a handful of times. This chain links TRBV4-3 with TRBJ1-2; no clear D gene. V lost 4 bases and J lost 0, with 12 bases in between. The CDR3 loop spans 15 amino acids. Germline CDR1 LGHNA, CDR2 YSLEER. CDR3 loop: CASSPQTSTNYGYTF. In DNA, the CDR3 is TGCGCCAGCAGCCCTCAAACCTCCACTAACTATGGCTACACCTTC.

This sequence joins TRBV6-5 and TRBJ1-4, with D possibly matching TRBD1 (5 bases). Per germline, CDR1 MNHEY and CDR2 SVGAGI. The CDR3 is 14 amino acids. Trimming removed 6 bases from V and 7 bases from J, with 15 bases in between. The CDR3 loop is CASRTDTWGEKLFF. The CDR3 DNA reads TGTGCCAGCAGGACAGACACTTGGGGTGAAAAACTGTTTTTT.

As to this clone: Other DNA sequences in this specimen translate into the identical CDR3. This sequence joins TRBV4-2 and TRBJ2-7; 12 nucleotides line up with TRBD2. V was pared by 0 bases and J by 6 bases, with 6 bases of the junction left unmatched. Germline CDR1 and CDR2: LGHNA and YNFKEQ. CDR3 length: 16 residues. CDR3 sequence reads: CASSQDLASGRGEQYF. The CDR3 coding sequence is TGTGCCAGCAGCCAAGATCTGGCTAGCGGGAGGGGCGAGCAGTACTTC.

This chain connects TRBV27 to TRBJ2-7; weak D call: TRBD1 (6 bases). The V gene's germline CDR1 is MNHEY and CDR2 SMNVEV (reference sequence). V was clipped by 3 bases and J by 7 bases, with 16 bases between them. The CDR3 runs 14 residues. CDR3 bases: TGTGCCAGCAGTTTTCGAGACAGGACATTAGAGCAGTACTTC. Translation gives CASSFRDRTLEQYF.

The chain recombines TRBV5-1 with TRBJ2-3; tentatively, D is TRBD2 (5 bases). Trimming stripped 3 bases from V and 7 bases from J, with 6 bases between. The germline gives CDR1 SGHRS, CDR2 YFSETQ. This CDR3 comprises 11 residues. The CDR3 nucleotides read TGCGCCAGCAGCTGGGAGTATACGCAGTATTTT. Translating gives CASSWEYTQYF.

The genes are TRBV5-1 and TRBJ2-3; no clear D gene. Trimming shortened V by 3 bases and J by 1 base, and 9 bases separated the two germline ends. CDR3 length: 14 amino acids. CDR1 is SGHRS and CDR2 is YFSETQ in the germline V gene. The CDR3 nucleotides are TGCGCCAGCAGCTGGGGAAGAGGCACAGATACGCAGTATTTT. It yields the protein CASSWGRGTDTQYF. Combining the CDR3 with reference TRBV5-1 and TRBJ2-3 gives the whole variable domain KAGVTQTPRYLIKTRGQQVTLSCSPISGHRSVSWYQQTPGQGLQFLFEYFSETQRNKGNFPGRFSGRQFSNSRSEMNVSTLELGDSALYLCASSWGRGTDTQYFGPGTRLTVL.

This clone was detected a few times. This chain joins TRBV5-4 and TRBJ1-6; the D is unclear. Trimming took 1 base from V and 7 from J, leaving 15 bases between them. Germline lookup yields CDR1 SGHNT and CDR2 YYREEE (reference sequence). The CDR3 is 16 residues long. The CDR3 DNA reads TGTGCCAGCAGCTTGAGGTCCAGTGTTGCGAATTCACCCCTCCACTTT. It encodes CASSLRSSVANSPLHF.

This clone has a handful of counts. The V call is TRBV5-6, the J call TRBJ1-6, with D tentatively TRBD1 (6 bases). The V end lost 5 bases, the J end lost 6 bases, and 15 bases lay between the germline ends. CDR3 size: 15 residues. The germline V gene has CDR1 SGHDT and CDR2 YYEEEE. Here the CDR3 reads CASRKDGGGNSPLHF. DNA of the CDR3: TGTGCCAGCAGAAAGGACGGGGGCGGTAATTCACCCCTCCACTTT.

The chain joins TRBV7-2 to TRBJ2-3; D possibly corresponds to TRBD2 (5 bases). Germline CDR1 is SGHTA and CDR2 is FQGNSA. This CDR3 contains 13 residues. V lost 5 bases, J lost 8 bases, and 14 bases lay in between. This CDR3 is CASSRLLVSTQYF. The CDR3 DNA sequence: TGTGCCAGCAGCCGATTACTAGTATCTACGCAGTATTTT.

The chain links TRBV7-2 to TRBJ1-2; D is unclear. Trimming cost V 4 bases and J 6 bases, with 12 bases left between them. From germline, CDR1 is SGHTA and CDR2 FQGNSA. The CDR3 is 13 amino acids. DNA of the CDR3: TGTGCCAGCAGCTCGGATCTAGGACATGGCTACACCTTC. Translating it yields CASSSDLGHGYTF. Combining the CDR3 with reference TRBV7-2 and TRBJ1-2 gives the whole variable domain GAGVSQSPSNKVTEKGKDVELRCDPISGHTALYWYRQSLGQGLEFLIYFQGNSAPDKSGLPSDRFSAERTGGSVSTLTIQRTQQEDSAVYLCASSSDLGHGYTFGSGTRLTVV.